The 14 T cell receptor beta chains below were found in one sample sequenced in a study of T cell repertoires in cytomegalovirus infection. No cognate antigen is known for these TCRs. In TCRdb, the reads were re-called with MiXCR into one record per CDR3 protein. The data contain approximately 1,000,000 distinct CDR3 sequences, more than 25% of them singletons. Here the sequenced sample was cultured CD8+ T cells from PBMCs, taken from culture after CMV antigen stimulation. These receptors all stem from a human donor in good health (CMV status not recorded). Some clones in this sample may be carry-over from other donors' samples.

In the case of this clonotype: A read error may produce the germline difference seen at one junction end. The V gene is TRBV7-9, the J gene TRBJ1-1; maybe TRBD1 (6 bases). Germline V gene lookup returns CDR1 SEHNR and CDR2 FQNEAQ (reference sequence). This CDR3 has 13 residues. In nucleotides, the CDR3 is TGTGCCAGCAGCCCTCCGGACAGCCAGCCAAAGATCTTT. Translated, it gives CASSPPDSQPKIF.

This clonotype appeared a few times. The chain couples TRBV7-6 to TRBJ2-1; 10 nucleotides align to TRBD1. Looked up from germline, CDR1 is SGHVS and CDR2 is FNYEAQ. This CDR3 region has 16 residues. Unmatched junction bases numbered 6, after V lost 4 bases and J lost 3 bases. CDR3 amino acids: CASSSPGQGNYNEQFF. For the CDR3, the DNA is TGTGCCAGCAGCTCTCCGGGACAGGGGAACTACAATGAGCAGTTCTTC.

This chain connects TRBV27 to TRBJ1-1; D remains unclear. The V end was cut by 5 bases, the J end by 0 bases, with 13 bases between. This CDR3 spans 15 amino acids. Germline CDR1 is MNHEY and CDR2 is SMNVEV (reference sequence). CDR3 nucleotide sequence: TGTGCCAGCAGTCACCTCGGACGGCTGAACACTGAAGCTTTCTTT. Residues: CASSHLGRLNTEAFF.

V usage is TRBV9 and J usage is TRBJ1-3, with a weak D call TRBD1 (5 bases). The V gene's germline CDR1 is SGDLS and CDR2 YYNGEE. Trimming pared 3 bases from V and 4 bases from J, leaving 11 bases between. The CDR3 runs 14 residues. DNA of the CDR3: TGTGCCAGCAGCGGGCAGGGACCCGGAAACACCATATATTTT. Its protein product is CASSGQGPGNTIYF.

The rearrangement joins TRBV29-1 to TRBJ2-1; 13 bases align to TRBD2. The CDR3 loop spans 15 amino acids. The germline V gene has CDR1 SQVTM and CDR2 ANQGSEA. The trim removed 3 bases at V and 4 bases at J, leaving 3 bases unmatched. CDR3 sequence reads: CSVETSGGLYNEQFF. In DNA form, the CDR3 reads TGCAGCGTTGAGACTAGCGGGGGGTTGTACAATGAGCAGTTCTTC.

This clonotype was counted between two and nine times. The chain joins TRBV7-8 to TRBJ1-3; no reliable D call. Germline assignment: CDR1 SGHVS and CDR2 FQNEAQ. V was cut by 7 bases and J by 4 bases, with 11 bases left in between. This CDR3 has 13 amino acids. CDR3 loop: CASTEGWGNTIYF. The CDR3 nucleotides are TGTGCCAGCACCGAGGGCTGGGGAAACACCATATATTTT.

J is TRBJ2-7 and V is TRBV19, with a weak D call TRBD2 (6 bases). Trimming shortened V by 3 bases and J by 5 bases, and 11 bases separated the two germline ends. This CDR3 region has 13 residues. Germline V gene data show CDR1 as LNHDA and CDR2 as SQIVND (reference sequence). CDR3 loop: CASSMGTPNEQYF. CDR3 nucleotide sequence: TGTGCCAGTAGTATGGGGACTCCCAACGAGCAGTACTTC.

The gene calls are TRBV27 and TRBJ1-1; 7 bases match TRBD1. V gave up 6 bases and J gave up 0 bases; unmatched junction bases: 10. Germline values: CDR1 MNHEY, CDR2 SMNVEV (reference sequence). The CDR3 is made up of 16 amino acids. The CDR3 nucleotides are TGTGCCAGCAGAAAATATTGGGACAGAATGAACACTGAAGCTTTCTTT. It is translated as CASRKYWDRMNTEAFF.

This clonotype came up a few times. The chain couples TRBV6-1 to TRBJ2-1; D is undetermined. Trimming pared 1 base from V and 3 bases from J, leaving 7 bases between. Germline CDR1 MNHNS, CDR2 SASEGT. The CDR3 is 14 residues long. The CDR3 DNA reads TGTGCCAGCAGTGAAGAGGCAGACTACAATGAGCAGTTCTTC. Protein: CASSEEADYNEQFF.

The V and J genes are TRBV4-1 and TRBJ1-4; D remains unclear. Trimming left V 1 base short and J 4 bases short, with 10 bases between. The CDR3 loop spans 15 amino acids. The germline V gene has CDR1 MGHRA and CDR2 YSYEKL. In DNA, the CDR3 is TGCGCCAGCAGCCAAGGGGAGGGATTTAATGAAAAACTGTTTTTT. Translating it yields CASSQGEGFNEKLFF.

The rearrangement links TRBV9 to TRBJ2-3; TRBD1 might be the D (6 bases). Per germline, CDR1 SGDLS and CDR2 YYNGEE. The CDR3 runs to 17 residues. The germline V and J ends were trimmed by 1 base and 1 base, with 16 bases remaining between them. DNA of the CDR3: TGTGCCAGCAGCGTAACCCCACGACAGGCGGGCACAGATACGCAGTATTTT. This codes for CASSVTPRQAGTDTQYF. Supplemented by reference TRBV9 and TRBJ2-3, the full variable domain reads DSGVTQTPKHLITATGQRVTLRCSPRSGDLSVYWYQQSLDQGLQFLIQYYNGEERAKGNILERFSAQQFPDLHSELNLSSLELGDSALYFCASSVTPRQAGTDTQYFGPGTRLTVL.

A word on this clonotype: Germline is not matched at one junction end, which may reflect a read error. The chain recombines TRBV11-3 with TRBJ2-5; D is perhaps TRBD2 (5 bases). The length of the CDR3 is 16 residues. Germline assignment: CDR1 SGHNT and CDR2 YENEEA. CDR3 in amino acids: CASSSPPFSVKEAQYF. The CDR3 nucleotides are TGTGCCAGCAGCTCTCCCCCGTTTAGCGTGAAAGAGGCCCAGTACTTC.

The sample holds many counts of this clonotype. This chain connects TRBV12-3 or TRBV12-4 to TRBJ2-7; possible D gene TRBD1, 5 bases. The CDR3 is 15 amino acids. V lost 5 bases and J lost 0, with 14 bases in between. CDR3 in amino acids: CASSHGHASSYEQYF. The CDR3 DNA sequence: TGTGCCAGCAGTCACGGACATGCTAGCTCCTACGAGCAGTACTTC.

The chain joins TRBV6-5 to TRBJ1-4; D remains ambiguous. Germline V CDR1 and CDR2: MNHEY, SVGAGI. The CDR3 is 15 residues long. V lost 6 bases and J 3 bases, leaving 14 bases between the germline ends. The CDR3 DNA is TGTGCCAGCAGCCTTACAGTTTACTCTAATGAAAAACTGTTTTTT. Protein product: CASSLTVYSNEKLFF.